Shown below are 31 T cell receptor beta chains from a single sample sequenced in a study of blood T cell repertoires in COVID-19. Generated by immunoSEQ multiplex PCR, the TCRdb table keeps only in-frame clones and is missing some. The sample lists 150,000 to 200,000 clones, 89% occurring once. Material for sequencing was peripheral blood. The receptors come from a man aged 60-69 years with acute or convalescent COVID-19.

CDR3 residues: CASSRGGGGFSGNTIYF. As DNA, the CDR3 is TGTGCCAGCAGCCGGGGAGGAGGTGGCTTTTCTGGAAACACCATATATTTT. The chain uses TRBV5-4 and TRBJ1-3; no definite D call. The length of the CDR3 is 17 residues. The germline gives CDR1 SGHNT, CDR2 YYREEE (reference sequence). V gave up 4 bases and J gave up 1 base, with 18 bases separating them. Drawing the rest from reference TRBV5-4 and TRBJ1-3, the complete variable domain is ETGVTQSPTHLIKTRGQQVTLRCSSQSGHNTVSWYQQALGQGPQFIFQYYREEENGRGNFPPRFSGLQFPNYSSELNVNALELDDSALYLCASSRGGGGFSGNTIYFGEGSWLTVV.

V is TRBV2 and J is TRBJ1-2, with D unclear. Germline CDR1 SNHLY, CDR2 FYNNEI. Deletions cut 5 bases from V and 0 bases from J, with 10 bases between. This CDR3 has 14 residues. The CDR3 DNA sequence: TGTGCCAGCAGTCAAGGAGGGACTAACTATGGCTACACCTTC. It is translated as CASSQGGTNYGYTF.

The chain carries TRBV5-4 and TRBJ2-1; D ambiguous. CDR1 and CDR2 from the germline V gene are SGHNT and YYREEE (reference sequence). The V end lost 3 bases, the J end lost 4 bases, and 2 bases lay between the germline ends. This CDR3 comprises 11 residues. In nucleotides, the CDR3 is TGTGCCAGCAGCTCATACAATGAGCAGTTCTTC. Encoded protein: CASSSYNEQFF.

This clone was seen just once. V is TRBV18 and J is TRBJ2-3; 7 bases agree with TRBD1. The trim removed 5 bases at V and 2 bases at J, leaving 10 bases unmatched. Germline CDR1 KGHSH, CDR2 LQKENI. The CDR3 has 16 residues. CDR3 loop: CASSKAGTANTDTQYF. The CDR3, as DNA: TGTGCCAGCTCAAAAGCCGGGACAGCGAACACAGATACGCAGTATTTT.

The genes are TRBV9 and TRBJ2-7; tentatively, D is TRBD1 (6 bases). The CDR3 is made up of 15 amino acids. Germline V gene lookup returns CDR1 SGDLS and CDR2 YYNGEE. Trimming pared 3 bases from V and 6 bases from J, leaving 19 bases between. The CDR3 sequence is CASSGEGQGIGEQYF. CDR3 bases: TGTGCCAGCAGCGGTGAAGGTCAGGGGATAGGCGAGCAGTACTTC.

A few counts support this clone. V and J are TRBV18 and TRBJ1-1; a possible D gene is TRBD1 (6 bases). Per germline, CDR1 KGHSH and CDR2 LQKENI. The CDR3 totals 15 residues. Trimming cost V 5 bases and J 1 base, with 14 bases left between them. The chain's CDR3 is CASSGPGHSNTEAFF. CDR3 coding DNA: TGTGCCAGCTCAGGGCCGGGACACTCGAACACTGAAGCTTTCTTT.

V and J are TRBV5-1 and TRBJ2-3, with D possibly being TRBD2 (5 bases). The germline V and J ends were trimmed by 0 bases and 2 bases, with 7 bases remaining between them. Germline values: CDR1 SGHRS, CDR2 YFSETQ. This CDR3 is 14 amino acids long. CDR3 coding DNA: TGCGCCAGCAGCTTGGGACTATTCACAGATACGCAGTATTTT. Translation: CASSLGLFTDTQYF.

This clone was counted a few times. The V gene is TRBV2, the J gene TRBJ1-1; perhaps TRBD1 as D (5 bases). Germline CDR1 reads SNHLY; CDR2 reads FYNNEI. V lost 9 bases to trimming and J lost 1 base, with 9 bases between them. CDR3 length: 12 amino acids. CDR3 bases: TGTGCCAGTTCCGGACAGAACACTGAAGCTTTCTTT. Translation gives CASSGQNTEAFF.

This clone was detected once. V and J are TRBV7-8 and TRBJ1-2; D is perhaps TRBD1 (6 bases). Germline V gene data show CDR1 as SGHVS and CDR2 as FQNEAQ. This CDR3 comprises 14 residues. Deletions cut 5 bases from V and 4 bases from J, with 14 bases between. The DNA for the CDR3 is TGTGCCAGCAGCACGGATTGGACAGTCTATGGCTACACCTTC. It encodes CASSTDWTVYGYTF.

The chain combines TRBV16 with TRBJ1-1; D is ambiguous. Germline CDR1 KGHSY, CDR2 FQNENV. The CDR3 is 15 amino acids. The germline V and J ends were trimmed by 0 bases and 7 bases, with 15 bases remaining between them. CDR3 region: CASSQSNNGLSEAFF. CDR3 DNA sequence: TGTGCCAGCAGCCAATCTAATAACGGACTAAGTGAAGCTTTCTTT.

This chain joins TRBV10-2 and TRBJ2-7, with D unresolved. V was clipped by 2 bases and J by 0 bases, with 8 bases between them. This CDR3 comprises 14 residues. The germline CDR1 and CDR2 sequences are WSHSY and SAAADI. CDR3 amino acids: CASSEGGFSYEQYF. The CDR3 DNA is TGCGCCAGCAGTGAGGGCGGTTTCTCCTACGAGCAGTACTTC.

The CDR3 sequence is CASSSGRGSYQPQHF. The CDR3 bases are TGTGCCAGCAGCTCCGGTAGGGGGTCTTATCAGCCCCAGCATTTT. This sequence joins TRBV7-9 and TRBJ1-5, with a weak D call TRBD1 (6 bases). V dropped 4 bases and J dropped 5 bases, with 15 bases sitting between them. There are 15 residues in the CDR3. Germline loops: CDR1 SEHNR, CDR2 FQNEAQ (reference sequence).

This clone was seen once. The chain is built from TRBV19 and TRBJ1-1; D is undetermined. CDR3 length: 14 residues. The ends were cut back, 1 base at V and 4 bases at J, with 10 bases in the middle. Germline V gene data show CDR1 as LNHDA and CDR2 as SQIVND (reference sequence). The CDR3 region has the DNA TGTGCCAGTAGTATAGTGAAGGAGGCCACTGAAGCTTTCTTT. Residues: CASSIVKEATEAFF.

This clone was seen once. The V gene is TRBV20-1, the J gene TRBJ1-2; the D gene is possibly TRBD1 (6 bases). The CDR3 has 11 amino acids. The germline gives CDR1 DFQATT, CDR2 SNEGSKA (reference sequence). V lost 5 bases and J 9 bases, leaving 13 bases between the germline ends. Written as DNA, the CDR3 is TGCAGTGCTTCTACTGGGACACGCTACACCTTC. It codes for CSASTGTRYTF.

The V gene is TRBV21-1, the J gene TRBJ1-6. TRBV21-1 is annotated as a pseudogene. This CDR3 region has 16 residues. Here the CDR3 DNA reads TGTGCCAGCAGCAGGCCCGGGACTTCAGTTGATTCACCCCTCCACTTT. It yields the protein CASSRPGTSVDSPLHF.

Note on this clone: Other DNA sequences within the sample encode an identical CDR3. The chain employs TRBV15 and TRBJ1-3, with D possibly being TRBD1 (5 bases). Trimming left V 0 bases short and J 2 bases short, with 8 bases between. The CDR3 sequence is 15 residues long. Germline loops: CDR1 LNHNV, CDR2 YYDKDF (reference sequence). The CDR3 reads CATSREGRAGNTIYF. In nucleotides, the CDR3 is TGTGCCACCAGCAGAGAAGGCAGGGCTGGAAACACCATATATTTT.

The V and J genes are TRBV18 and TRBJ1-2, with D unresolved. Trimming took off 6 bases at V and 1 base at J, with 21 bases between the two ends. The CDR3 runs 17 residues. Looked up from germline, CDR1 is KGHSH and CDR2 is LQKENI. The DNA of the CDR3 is TGTGCCAGCTCCCAAACGACGGTCAGCGCTCATAACTATGGCTACACCTTC. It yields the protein CASSQTTVSAHNYGYTF.

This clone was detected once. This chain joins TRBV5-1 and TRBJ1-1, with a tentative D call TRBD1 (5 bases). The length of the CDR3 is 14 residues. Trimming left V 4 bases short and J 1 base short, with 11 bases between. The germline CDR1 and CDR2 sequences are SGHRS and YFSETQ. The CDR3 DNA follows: TGCGCCAGCAGCCCGGGGGAGGGGAACACTGAAGCTTTCTTT. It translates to CASSPGEGNTEAFF.

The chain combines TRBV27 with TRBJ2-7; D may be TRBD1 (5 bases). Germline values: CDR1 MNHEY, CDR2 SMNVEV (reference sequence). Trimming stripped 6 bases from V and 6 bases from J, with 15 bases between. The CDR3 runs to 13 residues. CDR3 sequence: CASRATVSLEQYF. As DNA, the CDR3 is TGTGCCAGCAGAGCGACAGTATCACTCGAGCAGTACTTC.

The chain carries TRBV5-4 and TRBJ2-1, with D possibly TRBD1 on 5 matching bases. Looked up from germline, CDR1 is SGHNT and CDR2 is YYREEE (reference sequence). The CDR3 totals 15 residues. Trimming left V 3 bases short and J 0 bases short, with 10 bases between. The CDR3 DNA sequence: TGTGCCAGCAGCTCGTCAGGGAACTCCTACAATGAGCAGTTCTTC. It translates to CASSSSGNSYNEQFF. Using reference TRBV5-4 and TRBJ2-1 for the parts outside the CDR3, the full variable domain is ETGVTQSPTHLIKTRGQQVTLRCSSQSGHNTVSWYQQALGQGPQFIFQYYREEENGRGNFPPRFSGLQFPNYSSELNVNALELDDSALYLCASSSSGNSYNEQFFGPGTRLTVL.

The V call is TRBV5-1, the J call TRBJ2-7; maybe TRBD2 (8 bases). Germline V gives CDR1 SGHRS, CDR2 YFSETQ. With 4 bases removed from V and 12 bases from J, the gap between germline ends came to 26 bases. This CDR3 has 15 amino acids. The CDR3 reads CASSLATGSGGEGYF. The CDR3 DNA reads TGCGCCAGCAGCCTGGCGACAGGGAGCGGGGGTGAAGGGTACTTC.

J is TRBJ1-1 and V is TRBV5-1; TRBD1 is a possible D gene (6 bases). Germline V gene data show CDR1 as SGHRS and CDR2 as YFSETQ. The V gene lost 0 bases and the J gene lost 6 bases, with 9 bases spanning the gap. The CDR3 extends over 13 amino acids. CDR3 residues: CASSLAKGAEAFF. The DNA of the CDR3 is TGCGCCAGCAGCTTGGCCAAGGGGGCTGAAGCTTTCTTT.

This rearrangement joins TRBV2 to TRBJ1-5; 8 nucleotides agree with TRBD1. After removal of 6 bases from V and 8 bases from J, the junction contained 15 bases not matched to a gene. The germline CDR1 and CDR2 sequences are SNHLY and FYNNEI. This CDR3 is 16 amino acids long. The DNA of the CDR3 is TGTGCCAGCAGCGCCTTAGACAGGGGAATTTTCAAGCCCCAGCATTTT. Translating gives CASSALDRGIFKPQHF.

The CDR3 bases are TGTGCCAGCTCACCAAGGGACAAGCGGGGCTACACCTTC. This gives the protein CASSPRDKRGYTF. V is TRBV18 and J is TRBJ1-2; D perhaps matches TRBD1 (6 bases). The CDR3 is 13 residues long. Germline values: CDR1 KGHSH, CDR2 LQKENI. The V and J ends lost 2 bases and 8 bases respectively, with 12 bases between them.

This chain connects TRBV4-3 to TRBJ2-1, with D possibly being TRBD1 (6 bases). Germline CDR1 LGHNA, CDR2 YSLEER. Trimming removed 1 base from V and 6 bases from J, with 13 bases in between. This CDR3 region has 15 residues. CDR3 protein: CASSQGSGVRNEQFF. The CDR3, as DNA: TGCGCCAGCAGCCAAGGGTCAGGGGTTCGCAATGAGCAGTTCTTC.

CDR3 sequence: CASSLQGAYNEQFF. The CDR3 DNA follows: TGTGCCAGCAGTTTACAGGGTGCCTACAATGAGCAGTTCTTC. V is TRBV6-5 and J is TRBJ2-1, with D possibly being TRBD1 (6 bases). Germline CDR1 MNHEY, CDR2 SVGAGI. The CDR3 totals 14 residues. V was shortened by 4 bases and J by 2 bases, with 9 bases between the two germline ends.

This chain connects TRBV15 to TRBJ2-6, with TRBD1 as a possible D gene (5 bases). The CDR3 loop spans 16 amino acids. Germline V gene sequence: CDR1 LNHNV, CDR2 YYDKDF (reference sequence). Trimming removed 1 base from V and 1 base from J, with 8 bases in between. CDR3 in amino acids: CATSRATVSGANVLTF. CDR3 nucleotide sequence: TGTGCCACCAGCAGAGCGACAGTTTCTGGGGCCAACGTCCTGACTTTC.

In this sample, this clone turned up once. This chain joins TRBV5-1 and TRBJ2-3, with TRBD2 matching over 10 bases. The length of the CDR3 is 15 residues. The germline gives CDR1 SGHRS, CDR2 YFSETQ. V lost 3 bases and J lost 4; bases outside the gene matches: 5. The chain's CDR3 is CASSSLAGMSDTQYF. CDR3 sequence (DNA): TGCGCCAGCAGCTCACTAGCGGGGATGTCAGATACGCAGTATTTT. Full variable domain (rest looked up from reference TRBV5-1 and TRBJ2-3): KAGVTQTPRYLIKTRGQQVTLSCSPISGHRSVSWYQQTPGQGLQFLFEYFSETQRNKGNFPGRFSGRQFSNSRSEMNVSTLELGDSALYLCASSSLAGMSDTQYFGPGTRLTVL.

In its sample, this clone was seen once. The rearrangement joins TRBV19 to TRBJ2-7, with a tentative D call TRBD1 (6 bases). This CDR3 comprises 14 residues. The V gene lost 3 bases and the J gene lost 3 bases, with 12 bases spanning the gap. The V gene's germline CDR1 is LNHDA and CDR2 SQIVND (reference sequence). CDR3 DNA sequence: TGTGCCAGTAGTATTTCTGGGGGCGGCTACGAGCAGTACTTC. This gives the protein CASSISGGGYEQYF.

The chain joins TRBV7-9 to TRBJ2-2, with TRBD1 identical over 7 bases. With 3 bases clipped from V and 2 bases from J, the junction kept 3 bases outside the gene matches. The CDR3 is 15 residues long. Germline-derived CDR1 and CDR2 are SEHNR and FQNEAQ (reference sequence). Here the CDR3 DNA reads TGTGCCAGCAGCTTCTTAGGGGGCAACACCGGGGAGCTGTTTTTT. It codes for CASSFLGGNTGELFF.

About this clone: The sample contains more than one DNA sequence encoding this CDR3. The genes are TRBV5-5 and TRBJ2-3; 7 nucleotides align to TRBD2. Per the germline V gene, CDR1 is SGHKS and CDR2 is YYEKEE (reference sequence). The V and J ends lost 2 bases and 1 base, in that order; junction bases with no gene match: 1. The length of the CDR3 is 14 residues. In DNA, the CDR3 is TGTGCCAGCAGCTTAAGCGGGGGCACAGATACGCAGTATTTT. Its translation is CASSLSGGTDTQYF. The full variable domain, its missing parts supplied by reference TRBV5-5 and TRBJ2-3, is DAGVTQSPTHLIKTRGQQVTLRCSPISGHKSVSWYQQVLGQGPQFIFQYYEKEERGRGNFPDRFSARQFPNYSSELNVNALLLGDSALYLCASSLSGGTDTQYFGPGTRLTVL.